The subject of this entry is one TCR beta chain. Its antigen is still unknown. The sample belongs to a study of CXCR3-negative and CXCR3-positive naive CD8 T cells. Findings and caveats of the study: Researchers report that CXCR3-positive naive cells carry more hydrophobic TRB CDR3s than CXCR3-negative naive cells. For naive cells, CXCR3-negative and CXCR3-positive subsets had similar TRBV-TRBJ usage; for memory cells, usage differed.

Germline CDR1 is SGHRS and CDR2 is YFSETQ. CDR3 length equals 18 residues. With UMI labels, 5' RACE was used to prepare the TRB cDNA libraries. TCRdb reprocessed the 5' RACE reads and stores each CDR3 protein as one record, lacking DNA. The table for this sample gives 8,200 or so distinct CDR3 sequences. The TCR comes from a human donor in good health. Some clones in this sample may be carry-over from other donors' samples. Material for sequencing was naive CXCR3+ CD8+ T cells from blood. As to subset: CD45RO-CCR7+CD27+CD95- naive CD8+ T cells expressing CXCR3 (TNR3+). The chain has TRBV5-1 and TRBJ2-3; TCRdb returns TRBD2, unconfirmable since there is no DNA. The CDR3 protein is CASSSRTSGGELTDTQYF. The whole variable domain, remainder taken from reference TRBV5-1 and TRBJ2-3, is KAGVTQTPRYLIKTRGQQVTLSCSPISGHRSVSWYQQTPGQGLQFLFEYFSETQRNKGNFPGRFSGRQFSNSRSEMNVSTLELGDSALYLCASSSRTSGGELTDTQYFGPGTRLTVL.